This T cell receptor beta chain was found in a study of T cell responses to AZD1222 COVID-19 vaccine. Regarding the study as a whole: White British ancestry dominated among donors, who included more females, and clonal diversity was possibly underestimated.

Comments on this clone: Its antigen remains unidentified.

Here immunoSEQ multiplex PCR was the method, and the copy in TCRdb shows in-frame clones only, minus some. The sample consists of about 130,000 clones, around 90% of them appearing once. V was trimmed by 7 bases and J by 3 bases, leaving 6 bases between them. CDR3 size: 10 residues. Looked up from germline, CDR1 is SQVTM and CDR2 is ANQGSEA. The receptor comes from an adult in good health. Material: peripheral blood, obtained on day 0 of AZD1222 vaccination. This chain connects TRBV29-1 to TRBJ2-5; D remains ambiguous. The CDR3 sequence: CSAGEETQYF. In DNA form, the CDR3 reads TGCAGCGCCGGTGAAGAGACCCAGTACTTC.